Following are 27 T cell receptor beta chains from one sample sequenced in a study of cytomegalovirus exposure and HLA in healthy donors (dated by TCRdb to about 2017). Library preparation was by the immunoSEQ multiplex PCR assay. For the multiplex PCR, a mixture combining 60 forward primers for TCR Vbeta segments and 13 reverse primers for TCR Jbeta segments was used. The clones in this table, taken by TCRdb from immuneACCESS, are in-frame only. Not every clone is retained; where verified, under half of the shortfall comes from an unresolved V gene, and the cause of the rest is unknown. The sample profile shows 110,000 to 150,000 clones; roughly 10% of them were found once. The ten largest clonotypes hold under 2% of the sample. The source material was PBMCs. The receptor source for this set is a man aged 50-59 years in good health and CMV-seronegative.

The chain carries TRBV19 and TRBJ1-4, with 8 bases matching TRBD1. Germline CDR1 and CDR2: LNHDA and SQIVND (reference sequence). V was pared by 2 bases and J by 6 bases, with 2 bases of the junction left unmatched. This CDR3 contains 14 residues. The CDR3 is CASSIQGAHEKLFF. CDR3 nucleotide sequence: TGTGCCAGTAGTATACAGGGGGCGCATGAAAAACTGTTTTTT.

The genes are TRBV28 and TRBJ1-1; no clear D gene. Germline CDR1 is MDHEN and CDR2 is SYDVKM. Trimming took 5 bases from V and 4 from J, leaving 14 bases between them. CDR3 length: 14 amino acids. The CDR3 spells CASSAPGTGTEAFF. The CDR3 DNA sequence: TGTGCCAGCAGTGCACCGGGAACCGGCACTGAAGCTTTCTTT.

The genes are TRBV6-5 and TRBJ1-2, with a tentative D call TRBD1 (6 bases). Trimming shortened V by 4 bases and J by 4 bases, and 19 bases separated the two germline ends. Germline values: CDR1 MNHEY, CDR2 SVGAGI. This CDR3 has 16 residues. The CDR3 DNA follows: TGTGCCAGCAGTTCAACATGGGTACAGGGCAGCTATGGCTACACCTTC. This translates into CASSSTWVQGSYGYTF.

This clone was observed a handful of times. The chain combines TRBV19 with TRBJ2-5, with 7 bases lining up with TRBD1. CDR3 length: 13 residues. Germline V gene data show CDR1 as LNHDA and CDR2 as SQIVND (reference sequence). V shed 8 bases, J shed 2 bases, and the junction held 5 bases outside the gene matches. The CDR3 protein is CASSGTAQETQYF. Written as DNA, the CDR3 is TGTGCCAGTTCTGGGACAGCACAAGAGACCCAGTACTTC.

This clone has just a few counts. The rearrangement joins TRBV5-1 to TRBJ2-5, with 13 bases identical to TRBD2. This CDR3 comprises 17 residues. Germline V gene data show CDR1 as SGHRS and CDR2 as YFSETQ. The V gene end was trimmed by 3 bases and the J gene end by 3 bases; junction bases not matched to a gene: 8. The DNA of the CDR3 is TGCGCCAGCAGCTCGGGGACTAGCGGGACTCTGAAAGAGACCCAGTACTTC. Protein product: CASSSGTSGTLKETQYF.

The chain joins TRBV7-8 to TRBJ1-2; no firm D call. Germline CDR1 is SGHVS and CDR2 is FQNEAQ. Trimming shortened V by 3 bases and J by 0 bases, and 5 bases separated the two germline ends. The CDR3 has 13 amino acids. In DNA, the CDR3 is TGTGCCAGCAGCTTTGGCACTAACTATGGCTACACCTTC. It specifies CASSFGTNYGYTF.

This chain joins TRBV7-9 and TRBJ1-1; possibly TRBD1 for D (5 bases). The CDR3 extends over 14 amino acids. In germline, CDR1 is SEHNR, CDR2 FQNEAQ (reference sequence). Trimming took off 4 bases at V and 3 bases at J, with 12 bases between the two ends. The CDR3 DNA sequence: TGTGCCAGCAGCTCCTCGGGGGTGTACACTGAAGCTTTCTTT. As protein: CASSSSGVYTEAFF.

The V gene is TRBV2, the J gene TRBJ1-5, with TRBD1 matching over 10 bases. CDR1 is SNHLY and CDR2 is FYNNEI in the germline V gene. Germline trimming cut 4 bases from V and 4 bases from J; bases unmatched to any gene: 4. CDR3 length equals 15 residues. CDR3 amino acids: CASSGDRGGNQPQHF. Here the CDR3 DNA reads TGTGCCAGCAGTGGGGACAGGGGAGGGAATCAGCCCCAGCATTTT.

This clone was counted between two and nine times. The chain is built from TRBV29-1 and TRBJ2-7, with D uncertain. The CDR3 totals 12 residues. Trimming took 7 bases from V and 2 from J, leaving 12 bases between them. Germline CDR1 reads SQVTM; CDR2 reads ANQGSEA. CDR3 in DNA: TGCAGCGCCGGAGACTTAACCTACGAGCAGTACTTC. Its protein is CSAGDLTYEQYF.

The chain has TRBV23-1 and TRBJ1-5, with D possibly TRBD1 on 5 matching bases. TRBV23-1 is flagged as an ORF with uncertain function. V lost 0 bases and J 4 bases, leaving 13 bases between the germline ends. The CDR3 is made up of 16 amino acids. CDR3 loop: CASSQSMGQKNQPQHF. The CDR3 nucleotides are TGCGCCAGCAGTCAATCAATGGGGCAGAAGAATCAGCCCCAGCATTTT.

The table lists this clone with a few counts. The CDR3 spells CASSQYRVGTEAFF. The CDR3, as DNA: TGTGCCAGCAGCCAGTACAGGGTTGGCACTGAAGCTTTCTTT. The chain has TRBV14 and TRBJ1-1; D is perhaps TRBD1 (6 bases). This CDR3 is 14 amino acids long. Germline V lookup: CDR1 SGHDN, CDR2 FVKESK. Between the trimmed V and J ends, which lost 3 bases and 4 bases, there was a span of 12 bases. The complete variable domain, with remaining parts taken from reference TRBV14 and TRBJ1-1, reads EAGVTQFPSHSVIEKGQTVTLRCDPISGHDNLYWYRRVMGKEIKFLLHFVKESKQDESGMPNNRFLAERTGGTYSTLKVQPAELEDSGVYFCASSQYRVGTEAFFGQGTRLTVV.

J is TRBJ2-5 and V is TRBV5-4; 8 nucleotides align to TRBD1. Matching the DNA end better, TRBJ2-7 makes the J call doubtful. The CDR3 contains 16 residues. The germline gives CDR1 SGHNT, CDR2 YYREEE (reference sequence). For the CDR3, the DNA is TGTGCCAGCAGCTTGGGGGATGGGACAGGAGCTTACGAGCAGTACTTC. It translates to CASSLGDGTGAYEQYF.

In its sample, this clone was seen a few times. V usage is TRBV6-1 and J usage is TRBJ2-1, with a possible D match to TRBD1 (5 bases). Germline CDR1 and CDR2: MNHNS and SASEGT. The CDR3 has 13 residues. The V gene lost 8 bases and the J gene lost 8 bases, with 16 bases spanning the gap. As DNA, the CDR3 is TGTGCCAGCCGGCGGCAGGGTGTCGATGAGCAGTTCTTC. Protein product: CASRRQGVDEQFF.

This clone was observed a handful of times. The V and J genes are TRBV5-1 and TRBJ2-7; a weak D match, TRBD2 (6 bases). V was clipped by 0 bases and J by 5 bases, with 12 bases between them. The length of the CDR3 is 14 residues. Per germline, CDR1 SGHRS and CDR2 YFSETQ. The CDR3 region has the DNA TGCGCCAGCAGCTTGGTGGCGGGGTCCGACGAGCAGTACTTC. Translation gives CASSLVAGSDEQYF.

The chain recombines TRBV18 with TRBJ1-3; 8 nucleotides match TRBD1. Germline V gives CDR1 KGHSH, CDR2 LQKENI. J was trimmed by 0 bases and V by 2 bases; bases with no gene match: 3. The CDR3 has 16 amino acids. CDR3 sequence reads: CASSPGQGSSGNTIYF. In DNA, the CDR3 is TGTGCCAGCTCACCAGGACAGGGAAGCTCTGGAAACACCATATATTTT.

This clone came up a few times. The CDR3 sequence is CASSQVTGGPFTGELFF. DNA of the CDR3: TGCGCCAGCAGCCAAGTGACGGGAGGGCCATTTACCGGGGAGCTGTTTTTT. V is TRBV4-1 and J is TRBJ2-2; 8 bases are a match to TRBD2. CDR1 is MGHRA, CDR2 YSYEKL, per germline. V was pared by 1 base and J by 5 bases, with 9 bases of the junction left unmatched. The CDR3 contains 17 residues.

This clone was detected a few times. This sequence joins TRBV30 and TRBJ1-5; a weak D match, TRBD1 (6 bases). From germline, CDR1 is GTSNPN and CDR2 SVGIG (reference sequence). CDR3 length equals 15 residues. Deletions cut 3 bases from V and 2 bases from J, with 14 bases between. CDR3 sequence: CAWSPNRAGNQPQHF. DNA of the CDR3: TGTGCCTGGAGCCCAAACAGGGCCGGCAATCAGCCCCAGCATTTT.

The V call is TRBV7-3, the J call TRBJ2-5; 9 bases match TRBD1. V lost 5 bases and J lost 4; bases outside the gene matches: 11. The CDR3 has 16 residues. Germline V gene data show CDR1 as SGHTA and CDR2 as FQGTGA. The CDR3 DNA reads as TGTGCCAGCAGCCCCGAGGGACAGGGTATTAGAGAGACCCAGTACTTC. It codes for CASSPEGQGIRETQYF.

The rearrangement links TRBV27 to TRBJ2-6; D perhaps matches TRBD2 (5 bases). The CDR3 sequence is 15 residues long. The V gene lost 5 bases and the J gene lost 2 bases, with 10 bases spanning the gap. CDR1 MNHEY and CDR2 SMNVEV come from the germline V gene (reference sequence). Here the CDR3 DNA reads TGTGCCAGCAGTGCCCCGGGGACTGGGGCCAACGTCCTGACTTTC. Translation gives CASSAPGTGANVLTF.

This clone was counted between two and nine times. This chain connects TRBV10-2 to TRBJ1-5; possibly TRBD1 for D (6 bases). In germline, CDR1 is WSHSY, CDR2 SAAADI. V lost 6 bases and J lost 0, with 12 bases in between. This CDR3 has 15 residues. CDR3 nucleotide sequence: TGCGCCAGCAGCGTCGCAGGGGCTAGCAATCAGCCCCAGCATTTT. Its protein product is CASSVAGASNQPQHF.

The chain joins TRBV28 to TRBJ2-4; weak D call: TRBD2 (6 bases). V gave up 6 bases and J gave up 12 bases, with 15 bases separating them. Germline values: CDR1 MDHEN, CDR2 SYDVKM. This CDR3 spans 12 amino acids. The DNA of the CDR3 is TGTGCCAGCAGCGGCGGTGGGCGGGGTCAGTACTTC. Encoded protein: CASSGGGRGQYF.

This clone was detected only a few times. V usage is TRBV30 and J usage is TRBJ2-5; D is unclear. The CDR3 totals 14 residues. Deletions cut 2 bases from V and 1 base from J, with 11 bases between. Looked up from germline, CDR1 is GTSNPN and CDR2 is SVGIG (reference sequence). The CDR3 sequence: CAWSSTSPQETQYF. The CDR3 DNA sequence: TGTGCCTGGAGTAGCACCTCCCCCCAAGAGACCCAGTACTTC.

The J gene is TRBJ2-1, the V gene TRBV10-3; the match to TRBD2 covers 9 bases. The trim removed 10 bases at V and 7 bases at J, leaving 8 bases unmatched. The germline gives CDR1 ENHRY, CDR2 SYGVKD. The CDR3 length is 13 residues. The CDR3 DNA is TGTGCCACCTTAGCGGGAGATTGGAATGAGCAGTTCTTC. Protein product: CATLAGDWNEQFF.

This clone showed up just a few times. V usage is TRBV2 and J usage is TRBJ2-7; 8 positions match TRBD1. Germline V gene data show CDR1 as SNHLY and CDR2 as FYNNEI. The V segment lost 2 bases and the J segment 4 bases; nucleotides outside the gene matches: 4. The CDR3 sequence is 14 residues long. CDR3 nucleotides: TGTGCCAGCAGTGAACAGGGGGCTGGGTACGAGCAGTACTTC. This gives the protein CASSEQGAGYEQYF.

V usage is TRBV2 and J usage is TRBJ2-2; 8 bases fit TRBD1. V shed 2 bases and J 6 bases; nucleotides not matched to a gene: 8. The germline gives CDR1 SNHLY, CDR2 FYNNEI. There are 16 residues in the CDR3. CDR3 in DNA: TGTGCCAGCAGTGAACAGGGGGCGCAAGTTCCCGGGGAGCTGTTTTTT. Protein product: CASSEQGAQVPGELFF.

The CDR3 bases are TGTGCCAGCATGGAGCGGGAGGGAAATGAGCAGTTCTTC. Encoded protein: CASMEREGNEQFF. The V gene is TRBV6-1, the J gene TRBJ2-1; TRBD2 agrees at 10 bases. Germline CDR1 and CDR2: MNHNS and SASEGT. The V segment lost 7 bases and the J segment 7 bases; nucleotides outside the gene matches: 4. This CDR3 is 13 amino acids long.

This clone was seen only a few times. This rearrangement joins TRBV5-6 to TRBJ1-2; 7 bases are a match to TRBD1. The CDR3 spans 14 residues. Trimming removed 2 bases from V and 6 bases from J; junction bases left unmatched: 7. CDR1 is SGHDT, CDR2 YYEEEE, per germline. CDR3: CASSFEDRVDGYTF. CDR3 bases: TGTGCCAGCAGCTTTGAAGACAGGGTCGATGGCTACACCTTC. The entire variable domain, with the rest obtained from reference TRBV5-6 and TRBJ1-2, is as follows: DAGVTQSPTHLIKTRGQQVTLRCSPKSGHDTVSWYQQALGQGPQFIFQYYEEEERQRGNFPDRFSGHQFPNYSSELNVNALLLGDSALYLCASSFEDRVDGYTFGSGTRLTVV.